Given below is one T cell receptor beta chain in context. Its specificity is unknown. This sample is drawn from a study of long-term antiretroviral therapy in people with HIV. With survey level as its setting, the immunoSEQ assay was v3.0. Assay: immunoSEQ multiplex PCR; the TCRdb copy retains only in-frame clones and omits some. This sample has roughly 33,000 clones, with about 83% found just once. General observations from the study: Versus controls, repertoires in people with HIV had narrower CDR3 length ranges.

This CDR3 has 16 amino acids. The V gene lost 3 bases and the J gene lost 2 bases, with 17 bases spanning the gap. Germline assignment: CDR1 SGHRS and CDR2 YFSETQ. The material was unsorted PBMCs, obtained 2 years after starting antiretroviral therapy. The genes are TRBV5-1 and TRBJ1-1; D may be TRBD1 (5 bases). This clonotype originated in a woman between 45 and 65 years old with HIV. The CDR3 nucleotides are TGCGCCAGCAGCTCTACGGGGGTAAACCGTAACACTGAAGCTTTCTTT. Its protein is CASSSTGVNRNTEAFF.